This section outlines one T cell receptor (beta chain) sequence together with its context. Its target is unknown. The CDR3 consists of 13 residues. From germline, CDR1 is KGHSH and CDR2 LQKENI. This specimen belongs to a study of T cells expressing NK-cell markers. Notes on the study in general: In roughly six donors, dominant CD3+CD56+NKG2C+ clonotypes ranked among the top 10 CD8+ clonotypes.

As the method of synthesis, 5'RACE template switching with UMIs yielded TCR beta cDNA. TCRdb re-called the 5' RACE reads; one entry per CDR3 protein, DNA not given. The repertoire table contains almost 450,000 distinct CDR3 sequences. The chain carries TRBV18 and TRBJ2-3; the TCRdb call, TRBD1, lacks DNA for checking. Sequenced sample: blood T cells: a sorted CD56 or NKG2C T cell subset, CD4+ or CD8+ T cells, or bulk PBMC T cells (not recorded which). This receptor was identified in a woman between 18 and 70 years old in good health. The CDR3 sequence is CASLQGSADTQYF.